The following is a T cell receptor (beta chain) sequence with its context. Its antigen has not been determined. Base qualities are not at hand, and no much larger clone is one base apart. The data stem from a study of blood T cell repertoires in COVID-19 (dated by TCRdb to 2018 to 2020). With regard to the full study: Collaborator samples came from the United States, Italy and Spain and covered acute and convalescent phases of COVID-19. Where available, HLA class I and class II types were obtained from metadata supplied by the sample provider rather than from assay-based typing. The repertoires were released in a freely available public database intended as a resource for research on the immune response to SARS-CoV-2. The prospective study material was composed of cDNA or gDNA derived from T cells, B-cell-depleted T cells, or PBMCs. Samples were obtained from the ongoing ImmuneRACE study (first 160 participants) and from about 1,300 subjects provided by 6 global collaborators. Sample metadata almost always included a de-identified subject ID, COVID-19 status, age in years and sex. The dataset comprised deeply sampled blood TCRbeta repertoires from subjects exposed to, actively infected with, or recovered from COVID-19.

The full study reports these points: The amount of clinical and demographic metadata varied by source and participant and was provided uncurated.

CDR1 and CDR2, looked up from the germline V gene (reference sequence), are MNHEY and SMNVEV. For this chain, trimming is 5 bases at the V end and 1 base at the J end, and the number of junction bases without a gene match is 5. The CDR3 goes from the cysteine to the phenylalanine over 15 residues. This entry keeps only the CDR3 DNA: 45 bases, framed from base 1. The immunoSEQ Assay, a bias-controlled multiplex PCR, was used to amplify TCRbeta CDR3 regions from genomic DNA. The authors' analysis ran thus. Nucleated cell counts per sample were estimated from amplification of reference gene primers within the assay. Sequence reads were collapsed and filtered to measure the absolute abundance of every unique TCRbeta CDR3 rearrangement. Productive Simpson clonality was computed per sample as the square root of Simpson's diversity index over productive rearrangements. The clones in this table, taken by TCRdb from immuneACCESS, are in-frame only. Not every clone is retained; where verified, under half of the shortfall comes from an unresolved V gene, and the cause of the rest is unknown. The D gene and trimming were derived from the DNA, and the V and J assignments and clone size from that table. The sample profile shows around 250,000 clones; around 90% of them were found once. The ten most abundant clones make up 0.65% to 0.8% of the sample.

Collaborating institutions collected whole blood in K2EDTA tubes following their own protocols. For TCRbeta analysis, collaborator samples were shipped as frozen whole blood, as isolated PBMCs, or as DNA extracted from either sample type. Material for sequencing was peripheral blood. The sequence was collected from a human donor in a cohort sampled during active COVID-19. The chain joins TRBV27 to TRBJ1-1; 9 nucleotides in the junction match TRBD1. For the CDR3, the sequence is CASSELQGANTEAFF. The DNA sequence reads TGTGCCAGCAGTGAACTACAGGGGGCGAACACTGAAGCTTTCTTT.